The subject of this entry is one TCR beta chain. What it binds is unknown. Time point described: cycle 4 day 1 (C4D1), after more than 5 weeks of nivolumab. All trial patients relapsed after autologous stem cell transplantation. Best response was recorded as complete response, partial response or progressive disease. The data were obtained in a study of PD-1 blockade in classical Hodgkin lymphoma. Whole-study context: Nivolumab dosed at 3 mg/kg went to patients intravenously every 2 weeks.

Data came from immunoSEQ multiplex PCR; TCRdb stores just in-frame clones and leaves some out. The sample lists just under 45,000 clones, around three fifths occurring once. General study results and limits: Nothing has yet pinned down what causes the repertoire differences, possibly disease activity or prior therapy. TCR diversity rose significantly by C4D1 in CD4+ but not CD8+ cells.

This receptor was identified in a human donor with classical Hodgkin lymphoma. Material: peripheral blood mononuclear cells (PBMCs), obtained before the fourth cycle of nivolumab.

The CDR3 coding sequence is TGTGCCAGCAGCGTACGGCTAGCGGGAGGCACGAGCACAGATACGCAGTATTTT. Translation gives CASSVRLAGGTSTDTQYF. The chain links TRBV9 to TRBJ2-3; 11 nucleotides agree with TRBD2. V dropped 1 base and J dropped 0; count of bases not matched to a gene: 7. This CDR3 is 18 amino acids long. Germline CDR1 SGDLS, CDR2 YYNGEE.